This TCR beta chain is from a study of cytomegalovirus exposure and HLA in healthy donors. PCR used 60 Vbeta primers and 13 Jbeta primers. Only in-frame clones appear in the TCRdb table, and some are missing; sequencing was by immunoSEQ multiplex PCR. This sample has about 140,000 clones, with about four fifths found just once. The CDR3 covers 15 residues. Germline CDR1 and CDR2: SGHRS and YFSETQ. V lost 0 bases, J lost 5 bases, and 13 bases lay in between. This clonotype originated in a man in his forties in good health and CMV-seronegative. Sequencing was performed on PBMCs. The chain employs TRBV5-1 and TRBJ2-3, with a weak D call TRBD2 (7 bases). CDR3 in amino acids: CASSLGGGAKDTQYF. The DNA of the CDR3 is TGCGCCAGCAGCTTGGGTGGGGGGGCCAAAGATACGCAGTATTTT.